The next 23 T cell receptor beta chains were all read from a single sample in a study of CD8 T cells in ankylosing spondylitis. In TCRdb, the 5' RACE reads were re-called with MiXCR into one record per CDR3 protein. The table lists roughly 200,000 distinct CDR3 sequences, 20% to 30% of them singletons. Specimen: blood, either unsorted or a sorted T cell fraction (not recorded which). Every receptor here comes from a male donor with ankylosing spondylitis or in good health (not recorded which).

V usage is TRBV29-1 and J usage is TRBJ2-1; 12 nucleotides align to TRBD2. From germline, CDR1 is SQVTM and CDR2 ANQGSEA. V shed 2 bases, J shed 8 bases, and the junction held 4 bases outside the gene matches. This CDR3 contains 14 residues. The CDR3 here is CSVEPSGRGDEQFF. The CDR3 DNA reads as TGCAGCGTTGAACCTAGCGGGAGGGGTGATGAGCAGTTCTTC.

This clonotype appeared many times. The chain combines TRBV5-1 with TRBJ2-7; the D gene could be TRBD1 or TRBD2 (5 bases each). V lost 4 bases, J lost 0 bases, and 17 bases lay in between. The CDR3 consists of 16 residues. In germline, CDR1 is SGHRS, CDR2 YFSETQ. The CDR3 reads CASSPSTGRSSYEQYF. As DNA, the CDR3 is TGCGCCAGCAGCCCCTCGACGGGACGGAGCTCCTACGAGCAGTACTTC. The whole variable domain, remainder taken from reference TRBV5-1 and TRBJ2-7, is KAGVTQTPRYLIKTRGQQVTLSCSPISGHRSVSWYQQTPGQGLQFLFEYFSETQRNKGNFPGRFSGRQFSNSRSEMNVSTLELGDSALYLCASSPSTGRSSYEQYFGPGTRLTVT.

This clonotype came up many times. V is TRBV29-1 and J is TRBJ2-7, with no clear D. This CDR3 region has 11 residues. Germline V CDR1 and CDR2: SQVTM, ANQGSEA. V shed 4 bases and J shed 6 bases, with 10 bases lying between them. The CDR3 sequence is CSVGGAGEQYF. The DNA of the CDR3 is TGCAGCGTTGGCGGAGCAGGCGAGCAGTACTTC.

A few counts support this clonotype. V and J are TRBV20-1 and TRBJ2-5; the match to TRBD2 covers 8 bases. In germline, CDR1 is DFQATT, CDR2 SNEGSKA (reference sequence). Trimming cost V 3 bases and J 5 bases; bases outside gene matches: 8. CDR3 size: 14 residues. CDR3 region: CSARPAGDLETQYF. The CDR3, as DNA: TGCAGTGCTAGGCCAGCGGGAGATTTGGAGACCCAGTACTTC.

This clonotype was detected ten times or more. The chain recombines TRBV7-2 with TRBJ1-1, with D possibly matching TRBD1 (6 bases). Germline lookup yields CDR1 SGHTA and CDR2 FQGNSA. V lost 5 bases and J 4 bases, leaving 17 bases between the germline ends. The length of the CDR3 is 15 residues. The chain's CDR3 is CASSTRQAGVTEAFF. The CDR3 bases are TGTGCCAGCAGCACTCGACAGGCGGGAGTCACTGAAGCTTTCTTT.

This clonotype appeared many times. The genes are TRBV6-5 and TRBJ1-2, with D perhaps TRBD1 (6 bases). Deletions cut 4 bases from V and 4 bases from J, with 19 bases between. The CDR3 consists of 16 residues. Looked up from germline, CDR1 is MNHEY and CDR2 is SVGAGI. CDR3 sequence reads: CASSLLGTGGGYGYTF. The CDR3 bases are TGTGCCAGCAGTTTACTGGGAACGGGGGGCGGCTATGGCTACACCTTC.

V usage is TRBV15 and J usage is TRBJ1-2, with D possibly being TRBD1 (6 bases). CDR1 and CDR2 from the germline V gene are LNHNV and YYDKDF (reference sequence). This CDR3 has 14 residues. V dropped 0 bases and J dropped 8 bases, with 13 bases sitting between them. The CDR3 loop reads CATSRDAGGRGYTF. The CDR3 DNA sequence: TGTGCCACCAGCAGAGATGCGGGGGGCCGGGGCTACACCTTC.

The V and J genes are TRBV10-3 and TRBJ1-2; D call uncertain. Germline loops: CDR1 ENHRY, CDR2 SYGVKD. V shed 10 bases and J shed 7 bases, with 13 bases lying between them. This CDR3 is 11 amino acids long. CDR3 residues: CATYWAGGYTF. CDR3 bases: TGTGCCACCTACTGGGCAGGTGGCTACACCTTC.

There are many counts of this clonotype. The V gene is TRBV15, the J gene TRBJ1-1; no firm D call. This CDR3 has 13 residues. From germline, CDR1 is LNHNV and CDR2 YYDKDF (reference sequence). Deletions cut 1 base from V and 1 base from J, with 4 bases between. The CDR3 region has the DNA TGTGCCACCAGCAGAGGCGAGAACACTGAAGCTTTCTTT. Translation gives CATSRGENTEAFF. The complete variable domain, with remaining parts taken from reference TRBV15 and TRBJ1-1, reads DAMVIQNPRYQVTQFGKPVTLSCSQTLNHNVMYWYQQKSSQAPKLLFHYYDKDFNNEADTPDNFQSRRPNTSFCFLDIRSPGLGDTAMYLCATSRGENTEAFFGQGTRLTVV.

The table lists this clonotype with a few counts. V usage is TRBV15 and J usage is TRBJ2-3; D not resolved. This CDR3 contains 16 residues. Trimming removed 1 base at V and 0 bases at J, with 11 bases between. Per the germline V gene, CDR1 is LNHNV and CDR2 is YYDKDF (reference sequence). CDR3 in DNA: TGTGCCACCAGCAGAGGTCGAGAATTCAGCACAGATACGCAGTATTTT. This sequence encodes CATSRGREFSTDTQYF.

This clonotype was seen repeatedly, ten times or more. This chain uses TRBV6-2 or TRBV6-3 with TRBJ2-7; D remains unclear. Trimming took off 5 bases at V and 1 base at J, with 6 bases between the two ends. The CDR3 is made up of 12 amino acids. Looked up from germline, CDR1 is MNHEY and CDR2 is SVGEGT. The CDR3, as DNA: TGTGCCAGCAGTAAGGGTTCCTACGAGCAGTACTTC. Amino acid sequence: CASSKGSYEQYF.

This clonotype was counted between two and nine times. J is TRBJ2-1 and V is TRBV15; 7 positions match TRBD2. V was pared by 1 base and J by 4 bases, with 4 bases of the junction left unmatched. CDR1 LNHNV and CDR2 YYDKDF come from the germline V gene (reference sequence). The CDR3 runs 15 residues. The CDR3 spells CATSRVPSGYNEQFF. DNA for the CDR3: TGTGCCACCAGCAGAGTTCCTAGCGGTTACAATGAGCAGTTCTTC.

This clonotype has a count of ten or more. The V call is TRBV28, the J call TRBJ2-5; TRBD1 matches at 9 bases. Germline lookup yields CDR1 MDHEN and CDR2 SYDVKM. V lost 4 bases and J lost 8; bases outside the gene matches: 2. This CDR3 spans 12 amino acids. CDR3 in amino acids: CASSWTGVTQYF. CDR3 coding DNA: TGTGCCAGCAGTTGGACAGGGGTAACCCAGTACTTC.

Ten or more counts support this clonotype. The V gene is TRBV27, the J gene TRBJ2-4, with a tentative D call TRBD2 (6 bases). Trimming left V 6 bases short and J 5 bases short, with 11 bases between. This CDR3 is 13 amino acids long. Germline assignment: CDR1 MNHEY and CDR2 SMNVEV (reference sequence). The CDR3 reads CASSLGGENIQYF. The CDR3, as DNA: TGTGCCAGCAGCCTAGGAGGGGAAAACATTCAGTACTTC.

The chain employs TRBV20-1 and TRBJ1-1; tentatively, D is TRBD1 (5 bases). Germline V lookup: CDR1 DFQATT, CDR2 SNEGSKA (reference sequence). The V and J ends lost 0 bases and 5 bases respectively, with 10 bases between them. This CDR3 region has 13 residues. The CDR3 protein is CSARDSAGTEAFF. CDR3 DNA: TGCAGTGCTAGAGATTCGGCAGGGACTGAAGCTTTCTTT.

The rearrangement joins TRBV10-1 to TRBJ1-1; D gene unclear. Between the trimmed V and J ends, which lost 4 bases and 1 base, there was a span of 7 bases. The CDR3 is 13 residues long. The V gene's germline CDR1 is WNHNN and CDR2 SYGVQD (reference sequence). CDR3 in amino acids: CASSGQTNTEAFF. In nucleotides, the CDR3 is TGCGCCAGCAGTGGGCAAACGAACACTGAAGCTTTCTTT.

This clonotype was counted many times. J is TRBJ1-1 and V is TRBV28; D gene unclear. V was pared by 3 bases and J by 0 bases, with 17 bases between. This CDR3 has 17 residues. The germline V gene encodes CDR1 MDHEN and CDR2 SYDVKM. CDR3: CASSFSGRSNMNTEAFF. The CDR3, as DNA: TGTGCCAGCAGTTTTTCCGGTCGGAGCAATATGAACACTGAAGCTTTCTTT.

The sample holds a few counts of this clonotype. The chain combines TRBV5-4 with TRBJ2-1; 9 nucleotides match TRBD2. V dropped 0 bases and J dropped 6; count of bases not matched to a gene: 10. Germline V lookup: CDR1 SGHNT, CDR2 YYREEE (reference sequence). This CDR3 has 17 amino acids. The CDR3 reads CASSLARGGRAGNEQFF. CDR3 DNA sequence: TGTGCCAGCAGCTTGGCTAGGGGCGGGAGGGCCGGCAATGAGCAGTTCTTC.

The rearrangement links TRBV20-1 to TRBJ2-7; D could derive from TRBD1 or TRBD2 (5 bases each). The germline V gene encodes CDR1 DFQATT and CDR2 SNEGSKA (reference sequence). CDR3 length: 14 amino acids. Deletions cut 3 bases from V and 0 bases from J, with 12 bases between. CDR3 DNA sequence: TGCAGTGCTAGGTTCCGGGGCCTCTCCTACGAGCAGTACTTC. Protein product: CSARFRGLSYEQYF.

In its sample, this clonotype was seen many times. The gene calls are TRBV21-1 and TRBJ2-7. TRBV21-1 is a recognized pseudogene. This CDR3 region has 11 residues. The CDR3 sequence is CASSTTLGQYF. CDR3 bases: TGTGCCAGCAGCACGACCCTCGGGCAGTACTTC.

A few counts support this clonotype. This chain joins TRBV29-1 and TRBJ2-7, with D uncertain. Germline V gene sequence: CDR1 SQVTM, CDR2 ANQGSEA. CDR3 length: 11 amino acids. Between the trimmed V and J ends, which lost 4 bases and 7 bases, there was a span of 11 bases. The CDR3 sequence: CSVAGPREQYF. For the CDR3, the DNA is TGCAGCGTTGCCGGGCCAAGGGAGCAGTACTTC.

CDR3 nucleotide sequence: TGTGCCAGCAGCTTAGCGACGGCAGGGGCCATACAATACAATGAGCAGTTCTTC. Translating it yields CASSLATAGAIQYNEQFF. The rearrangement joins TRBV11-1 to TRBJ2-1, with a possible D match to TRBD1 (6 bases). The germline V and J ends were trimmed by 0 bases and 4 bases, with 19 bases remaining between them. The CDR3 is 18 amino acids. In germline, CDR1 is SGHAT, CDR2 FQDESV (reference sequence). Combining the CDR3 with reference TRBV11-1 and TRBJ2-1 gives the whole variable domain EAEVAQSPRYKITEKSQAVAFWCDPISGHATLYWYRQILGQGPELLVQFQDESVVDDSQLPKDRFSAERLKGVDSTLKIQPAELGDSAMYLCASSLATAGAIQYNEQFFGPGTRLTVL.

This CDR3 reads CASSPLTSGGSYEQYF. For the CDR3, the DNA is TGTGCCAGCAGTCCCCTGACTAGCGGGGGCTCCTACGAGCAGTACTTC. This chain connects TRBV12-3 or TRBV12-4 to TRBJ2-7; 12 bases align to TRBD2. Trimming at V came to 5 bases and at J to 0 bases, leaving 5 bases not matched to a gene. The CDR3 length is 16 residues.